These 22 T cell receptor beta chains were all obtained from the same sample, sequenced in a study of blood T cells in healthy people across ages. Primers used in a second PCR of about 6 to 11 cycles were a sample-barcoded 5' primer and a J-beta primer mix. Each CDR3 protein is one row after TCRdb ran MiXCR on the 5' RACE reads. The sample consists of more than 650,000 distinct CDR3 sequences, under 30% of them appearing once. These data were likewise used in another study, on T cells of mothers and their children.

The sequenced sample was blood. Source of these receptors: a boy aged 5-17 years in good health.

V and J are TRBV5-1 and TRBJ2-5; D is ambiguous. The DNA end lines up better with TRBJ2-1; the J call may be wrong. This CDR3 is built from 15 residues. Germline CDR1 is SGHRS and CDR2 is YFSETQ. The DNA for the CDR3 is TGCGCCAGCAGCTTTGCACCAAGCTCCTACAATGAGCAGTTCTTC. Encoded protein: CASSFAPSSYNEQFF.

The sample holds a few counts of this clonotype. The V call is TRBV7-2, the J call TRBJ1-2; D is uncertain. Germline CDR1 is SGHTA and CDR2 is FQGNSA. The V and J ends lost 1 base and 1 base respectively, with 10 bases between them. The CDR3 length is 15 residues. The CDR3 DNA is TGTGCCAGCAGCTTAGGGGCAGGCATTAACTATGGCTACACCTTC. Protein: CASSLGAGINYGYTF. The whole variable domain, remainder taken from reference TRBV7-2 and TRBJ1-2, is GAGVSQSPSNKVTEKGKDVELRCDPISGHTALYWYRQSLGQGLEFLIYFQGNSAPDKSGLPSDRFSAERTGGSVSTLTIQRTQQEDSAVYLCASSLGAGINYGYTFGSGTRLTVV.

The table lists this clonotype with a few counts. The V and J genes are TRBV12-3 or TRBV12-4 and TRBJ2-1; 12 bases fit TRBD2. The V and J ends lost 5 bases and 4 bases, in that order; junction bases with no gene match: 6. The CDR3 runs to 16 residues. DNA of the CDR3: TGTGCCAGCAGTGGACTGACTAGCGGGGGTTACAATGAGCAGTTCTTC. Amino acid sequence: CASSGLTSGGYNEQFF.

This clonotype appeared a single time. Just one base apart from a much larger clone, this may be a read error. The J gene is TRBJ2-1, the V gene TRBV6-6; D is undetermined. CDR1 is MNHNY, CDR2 SVGAGI, per germline (reference sequence). This CDR3 region has 10 residues. The V and J ends lost 2 bases and 8 bases respectively, with 1 base between them. The CDR3 nucleotides read TGTGCCAGCAGTTACCATGAGCAGTTCTTC. It codes for CASSYHEQFF.

This clonotype was detected a few times. This chain connects TRBV12-3 or TRBV12-4 to TRBJ2-5; 11 nucleotides agree with TRBD1. The end of the DNA aligns better with TRBJ2-1, so the J call may be wrong. This CDR3 is 15 amino acids long. The CDR3 bases are TGTGCCAGCAGAACCGGACAGGGGGCTTTGTGGGAGCAGTTCTTC. Its translation is CASRTGQGALWEQFF.

This clonotype was seen only a few times. The chain is built from TRBV12-3 or TRBV12-4 and TRBJ2-2; 9 nucleotides align to TRBD2. This CDR3 contains 15 residues. The J segment lost 10 bases and the V segment lost 5 bases, leaving 11 bases of the junction unmatched. CDR3 nucleotide sequence: TGTGCCAGCAGTCCTCGCGGGGGGGCCGAATCGGAGCTGTTTTTT. Its translation: CASSPRGGAESELFF.

This clonotype came up a few times. J is TRBJ2-3 and V is TRBV28; 10 bases align to TRBD1. The germline gives CDR1 MDHEN, CDR2 SYDVKM. The CDR3 contains 16 residues. After removal of 6 bases from V and 5 bases from J, the junction contained 11 bases not matched to a gene. The CDR3 loop reads CASRYYRDRGRDTQYF. The CDR3, as DNA: TGTGCCAGCAGATACTATCGGGACAGGGGAAGAGATACGCAGTATTTT.

This clonotype has only a few counts. This rearrangement joins TRBV2 to TRBJ2-1, with 7 positions matching TRBD1. Looked up from germline, CDR1 is SNHLY and CDR2 is FYNNEI. CDR3 length equals 14 residues. Losses at the gene ends were 6 bases for V and 4 bases for J; bases not matched to a gene: 6. CDR3 residues: CASRKKQGYNEQFF. The CDR3 DNA reads as TGTGCCAGCAGAAAGAAACAGGGGTACAATGAGCAGTTCTTC.

This clonotype was counted between two and nine times. V usage is TRBV7-2 and J usage is TRBJ1-5; no reliable D call. Per the germline V gene, CDR1 is SGHTA and CDR2 is FQGNSA. V lost 1 base and J 6 bases, leaving 7 bases between the germline ends. This CDR3 contains 13 residues. In nucleotides, the CDR3 is TGTGCCAGCAGCTTAGGTTTGGCTCAGCCCCAGCATTTT. Its protein product is CASSLGLAQPQHF.

V is TRBV20-1 and J is TRBJ2-2; 7 nucleotides align to TRBD2. The ends lost 3 bases at V and 4 bases at J; junction bases unmatched: 11. The CDR3 extends over 16 amino acids. Germline assignment: CDR1 DFQATT and CDR2 SNEGSKA (reference sequence). CDR3 loop: CSARPNPSGLTGELFF. The CDR3 DNA follows: TGCAGTGCTAGGCCTAATCCTAGCGGCCTCACCGGGGAGCTGTTTTTT.

V gene TRBV20-1 combines with J gene TRBJ1-2; possibly TRBD1 for D (5 bases). The CDR3 has 11 residues. CDR1 and CDR2 (germline): DFQATT, SNEGSKA (reference sequence). The CDR3 sequence: CVTWGYYGYTF. As DNA, the CDR3 is TGCGTAACTTGGGGGTACTATGGCTACACCTTC.

In its sample, this clonotype was seen a few times. The chain joins TRBV9 to TRBJ2-5; maybe TRBD2 (5 bases). The germline CDR1 and CDR2 sequences are SGDLS and YYNGEE. V dropped 0 bases and J dropped 1 base, with 10 bases sitting between them. The CDR3 is made up of 15 amino acids. CDR3 coding DNA: TGTGCCAGCAGCGTAGAAGCGGACCTCCAAGAGACCCAGTACTTC. Amino acids: CASSVEADLQETQYF.

The table lists this clonotype with a few counts. The rearrangement links TRBV6-6 to TRBJ2-7; D may be TRBD1 or TRBD2 (6 bases each). The V end was cut by 0 bases, the J end by 6 bases, with 12 bases between. Per the germline V gene, CDR1 is MNHNY and CDR2 is SVGAGI (reference sequence). CDR3 length: 14 residues. This CDR3 is CASSYSSRGGEQYF. CDR3 in DNA: TGTGCCAGCAGTTACTCGAGCAGGGGAGGCGAGCAGTACTTC.

This clonotype showed up just a few times. The V gene is TRBV5-1, the J gene TRBJ1-2; 9 nucleotides agree with TRBD1. The CDR3 extends over 16 amino acids. The germline V gene encodes CDR1 SGHRS and CDR2 YFSETQ. After removal of 2 bases from V and 1 base from J, the junction contained 6 bases not matched to a gene. The CDR3 DNA is TGCGCCAGCAGCTTAAGACAGGGGGGAGATAACTATGGCTACACCTTC. This gives the protein CASSLRQGGDNYGYTF.

This clonotype showed up just a few times. This rearrangement joins TRBV28 to TRBJ1-4; D is unresolved. V was shortened by 3 bases and J by 8 bases, with 7 bases between the two germline ends. The V gene's germline CDR1 is MDHEN and CDR2 SYDVKM. The CDR3 totals 12 residues. CDR3 sequence (DNA): TGTGCCAGCAGTTTTTGGGTCGAAAAACTGTTTTTT. Translation: CASSFWVEKLFF.

J is TRBJ2-7 and V is TRBV11-2; no clear D. This CDR3 is built from 13 residues. Trimming left V 3 bases short and J 2 bases short, with 8 bases between. The germline V gene encodes CDR1 SGHAT and CDR2 FQNNGV. CDR3 in DNA: TGTGCCAGCAGCTTCTACCGACCCTACGAGCAGTACTTC. This encodes CASSFYRPYEQYF.

This sequence joins TRBV29-1 and TRBJ2-1; no reliable D call. Germline CDR1 reads SQVTM; CDR2 reads ANQGSEA. This CDR3 contains 18 residues. V was pared by 4 bases and J by 2 bases, with 24 bases between. The CDR3 loop reads CSVGGPGRATLTYNEQFF. The CDR3 nucleotides are TGCAGCGTTGGCGGTCCGGGCCGGGCGACCCTTACCTACAATGAGCAGTTCTTC.

This clonotype was counted only a few times. The chain links TRBV5-1 to TRBJ2-1; perhaps D is TRBD1 or TRBD2 (5 bases each). Gene TRBJ2-7 matches the end of the DNA better, so the J call may be wrong. Germline V gene lookup returns CDR1 SGHRS and CDR2 YFSETQ. The CDR3 has 12 residues. The CDR3 DNA reads as TGCGCCAGCGGGGGAAGGTACGGCGAGCAGTACTTC. Its translation is CASGGRYGEQYF.

The gene calls are TRBV7-2 and TRBJ2-2, with no clear D. Germline CDR1 is SGHTA and CDR2 is FQGNSA. The ends were cut back, 5 bases at V and 7 bases at J, with 20 bases in the middle. CDR3 size: 16 residues. The CDR3 protein is CASSPPDVPGDGELFF. The CDR3 nucleotides read TGTGCCAGCAGCCCCCCCGACGTCCCGGGCGACGGGGAGCTGTTTTTT. The whole variable domain, remainder taken from reference TRBV7-2 and TRBJ2-2, is GAGVSQSPSNKVTEKGKDVELRCDPISGHTALYWYRQSLGQGLEFLIYFQGNSAPDKSGLPSDRFSAERTGGSVSTLTIQRTQQEDSAVYLCASSPPDVPGDGELFFGEGSRLTVL.

The V and J genes are TRBV6-2 or TRBV6-3 and TRBJ1-4; D is unresolved. CDR3 length equals 14 residues. Between the trimmed V and J ends, which lost 5 bases and 6 bases, there was a span of 13 bases. Germline V CDR1 and CDR2: MNHEY, SVGEGT. The CDR3 loop is CASSLDGGDEKLFF. The CDR3 DNA reads as TGTGCCAGCAGTCTGGACGGTGGCGATGAAAAACTGTTTTTT.

Here the CDR3 DNA reads TGCGCCAGCAGCTTGGTTCCAGATCAGCCCCAGCATTTT. The encoded protein is CASSLVPDQPQHF. The genes are TRBV5-1 and TRBJ1-5; D not resolved. Germline CDR1 and CDR2: SGHRS and YFSETQ. The CDR3 totals 13 residues. V was shortened by 0 bases and J by 5 bases, with 6 bases between the two germline ends.

The chain carries TRBV10-1 and TRBJ2-5, with 11 bases fitting TRBD2. Losses at the gene ends were 7 bases for V and 5 bases for J; bases not matched to a gene: 6. This CDR3 is built from 14 residues. CDR1 and CDR2 (germline): WNHNN, SYGVQD (reference sequence). Here the CDR3 DNA reads TGCGCCAGCACCCTAGCGGGGGGTGCGGAGACCCAGTACTTC. Its translation is CASTLAGGAETQYF.